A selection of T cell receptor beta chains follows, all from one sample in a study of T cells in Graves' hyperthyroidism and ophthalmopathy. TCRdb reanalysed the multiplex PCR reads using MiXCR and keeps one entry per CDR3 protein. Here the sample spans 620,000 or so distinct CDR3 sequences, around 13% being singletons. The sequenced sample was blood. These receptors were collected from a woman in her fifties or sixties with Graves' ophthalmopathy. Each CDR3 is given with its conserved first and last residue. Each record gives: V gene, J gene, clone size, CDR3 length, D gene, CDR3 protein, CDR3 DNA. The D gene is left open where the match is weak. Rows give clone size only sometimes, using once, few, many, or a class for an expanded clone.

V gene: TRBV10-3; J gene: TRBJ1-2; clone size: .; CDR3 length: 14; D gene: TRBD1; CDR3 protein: CAIRFAGGNYGYTF; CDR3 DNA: TGTGCCATCAGGTTTGCAGGGGGCAACTATGGCTACACCTTC
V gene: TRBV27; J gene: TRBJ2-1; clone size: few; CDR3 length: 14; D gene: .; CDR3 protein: CASAIVGASNEQFF; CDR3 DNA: TGTGCCAGCGCCATTGTGGGAGCTTCCAATGAGCAGTTCTTC
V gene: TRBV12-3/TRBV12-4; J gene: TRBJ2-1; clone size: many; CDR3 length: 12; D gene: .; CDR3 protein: CASSPGANEQFF; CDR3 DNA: TGTGCCAGCAGTCCAGGGGCCAATGAGCAGTTCTTC
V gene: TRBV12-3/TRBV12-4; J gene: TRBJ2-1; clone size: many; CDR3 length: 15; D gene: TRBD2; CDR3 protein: CASSYRLAENNEQFF; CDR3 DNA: TGTGCCAGCAGTTATCGACTAGCGGAGAACAATGAGCAGTTCTTC
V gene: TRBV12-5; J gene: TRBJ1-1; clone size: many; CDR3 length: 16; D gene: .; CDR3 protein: CASGFFLGGGNTEAFF; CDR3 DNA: TGTGCTAGTGGTTTTTTTCTTGGGGGGGGGAACACTGAAGCTTTCTTT
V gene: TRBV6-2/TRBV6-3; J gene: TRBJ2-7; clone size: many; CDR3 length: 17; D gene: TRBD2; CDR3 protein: CASSYSISGLAIYEQYF; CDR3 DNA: TGTGCCAGCAGTTACTCGATATCGGGACTAGCTATCTACGAGCAGTACTTC
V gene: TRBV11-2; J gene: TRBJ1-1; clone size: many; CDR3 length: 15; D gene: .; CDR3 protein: CASSLFPWGNTEAFF; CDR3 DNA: TGTGCCAGCAGCTTATTCCCGTGGGGGAACACTGAAGCTTTCTTT
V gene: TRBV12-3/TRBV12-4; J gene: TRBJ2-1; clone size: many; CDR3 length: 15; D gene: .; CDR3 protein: CASSLQDGAYNEQFF; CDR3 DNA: TGTGCCAGCAGTCTTCAGGATGGGGCCTACAATGAGCAGTTCTTC
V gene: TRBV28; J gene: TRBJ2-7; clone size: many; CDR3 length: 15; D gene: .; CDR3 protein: CASREGTPSSYEQYF; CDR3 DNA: TGTGCCAGCAGGGAAGGGACACCTAGCTCCTACGAGCAGTACTTC
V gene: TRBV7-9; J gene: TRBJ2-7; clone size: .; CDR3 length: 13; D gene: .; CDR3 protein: CVSTSGGGFEQYF; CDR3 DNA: TGTGTCAGCACCTCCGGAGGGGGTTTCGAGCAGTACTTC
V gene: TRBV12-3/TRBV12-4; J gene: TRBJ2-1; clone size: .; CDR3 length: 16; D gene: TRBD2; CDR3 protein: CASSFPAVAGDNEQFF; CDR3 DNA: TGTGCCAGCAGTTTCCCCGCGGTAGCGGGGGACAATGAGCAGTTCTTC
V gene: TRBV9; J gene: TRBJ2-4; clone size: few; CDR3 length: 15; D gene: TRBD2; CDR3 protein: CASSVSGRRLNIQYF; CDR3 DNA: TGTGCCAGCAGCGTTAGCGGGAGACGGTTGAACATTCAGTACTTC
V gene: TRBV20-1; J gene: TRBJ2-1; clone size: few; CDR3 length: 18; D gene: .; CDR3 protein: CSARDDETVQGGYHEQFF; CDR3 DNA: TGCAGTGCTAGAGATGACGAGACGGTACAAGGGGGGTACCATGAGCAGTTCTTC
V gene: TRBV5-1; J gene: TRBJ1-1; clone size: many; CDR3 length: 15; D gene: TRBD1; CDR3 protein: CASSLDRGRNTEAFF; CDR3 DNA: TGCGCCAGCAGCTTGGACAGGGGAAGGAACACTGAAGCTTTCTTT
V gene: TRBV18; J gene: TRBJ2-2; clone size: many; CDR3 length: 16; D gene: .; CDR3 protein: CASSPPGKGNTGELFF; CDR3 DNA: TGTGCCAGCTCACCACCAGGAAAGGGGAACACCGGGGAGCTGTTTTTT
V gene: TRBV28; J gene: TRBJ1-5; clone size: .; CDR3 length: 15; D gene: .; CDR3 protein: CASTPGKRGNRPQHF; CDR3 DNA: TGTGCCAGCACTCCGGGGAAAAGGGGCAATCGGCCCCAGCATTTT
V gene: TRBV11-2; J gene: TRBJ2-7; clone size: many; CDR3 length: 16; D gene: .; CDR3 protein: CASSLGKGGASYEQYF; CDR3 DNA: TGTGCCAGCAGCTTAGGGAAGGGGGGTGCCTCCTACGAGCAGTACTTC
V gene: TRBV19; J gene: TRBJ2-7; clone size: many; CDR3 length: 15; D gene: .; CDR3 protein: CASSMGGGGSYEQYF; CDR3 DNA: TGTGCCAGTAGTATGGGGGGCGGGGGAAGCTACGAGCAGTACTTC
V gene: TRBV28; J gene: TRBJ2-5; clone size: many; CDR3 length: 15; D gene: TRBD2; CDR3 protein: CASSIGTRSKETQYF; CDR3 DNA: TGTGCCAGCAGTATTGGGACTAGGTCGAAAGAGACCCAGTACTTC
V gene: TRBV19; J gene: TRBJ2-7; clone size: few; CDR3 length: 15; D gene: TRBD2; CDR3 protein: CASRRLAGGDYEQYF; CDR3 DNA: TGTGCCAGTAGACGACTAGCGGGAGGGGACTACGAGCAGTACTTC
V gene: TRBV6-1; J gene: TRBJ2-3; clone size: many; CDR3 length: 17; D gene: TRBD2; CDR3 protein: CASSDPGGPLGTDTQYF; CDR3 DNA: TGTGCCAGCAGTGACCCGGGAGGGCCTCTCGGCACAGATACGCAGTATTTT
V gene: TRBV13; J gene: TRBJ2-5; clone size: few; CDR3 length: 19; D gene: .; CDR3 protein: CASSLRFQGVDENQETQYF; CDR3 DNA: TGTGCCAGCAGCTTAAGGTTTCAGGGTGTAGACGAAAACCAAGAGACCCAGTACTTC
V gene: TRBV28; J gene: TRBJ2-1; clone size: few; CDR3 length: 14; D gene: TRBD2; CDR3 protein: CASRSGLAGNEQSF; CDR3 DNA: TGTGCCAGCAGGTCGGGACTAGCGGGGAATGAGCAGTCCTTC
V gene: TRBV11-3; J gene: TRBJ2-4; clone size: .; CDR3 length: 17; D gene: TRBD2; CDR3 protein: CASSLAGGVKAKNIQYF; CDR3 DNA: TGTGCCAGCAGCTTAGCGGGAGGGGTAAAAGCCAAAAACATTCAGTACTTC
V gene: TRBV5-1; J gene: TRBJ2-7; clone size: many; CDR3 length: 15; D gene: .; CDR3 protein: CASTVDGTKFYEQYF; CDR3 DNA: TGCGCCAGCACCGTGGACGGGACAAAATTCTACGAGCAGTACTTC
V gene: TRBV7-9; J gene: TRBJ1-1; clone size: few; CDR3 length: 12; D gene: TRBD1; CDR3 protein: CASSSDRGEAFF; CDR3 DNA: TGTGCCAGCAGCTCAGACAGGGGTGAAGCTTTCTTT
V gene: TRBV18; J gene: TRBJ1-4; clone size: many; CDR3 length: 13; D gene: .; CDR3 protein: CASSPRADEKLFF; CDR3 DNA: TGTGCCAGCTCACCACGGGCGGACGAAAAACTGTTTTTT
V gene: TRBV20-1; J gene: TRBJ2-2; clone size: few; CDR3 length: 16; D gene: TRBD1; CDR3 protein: CSGRGQGSVWTGELFF; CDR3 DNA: TGCAGTGGTAGGGGGCAGGGTTCAGTTTGGACCGGGGAGCTGTTTTTT
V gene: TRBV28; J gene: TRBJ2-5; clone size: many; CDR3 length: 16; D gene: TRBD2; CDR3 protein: CASSLWGGRAYETQYF; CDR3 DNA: TGTGCCAGCAGTTTATGGGGCGGGAGGGCCTATGAGACCCAGTACTTC
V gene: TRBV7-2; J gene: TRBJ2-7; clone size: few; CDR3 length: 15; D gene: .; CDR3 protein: CASSLGGRGPHEQYF; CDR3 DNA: TGTGCCAGCAGCTTAGGTGGAAGGGGCCCCCACGAGCAGTACTTC
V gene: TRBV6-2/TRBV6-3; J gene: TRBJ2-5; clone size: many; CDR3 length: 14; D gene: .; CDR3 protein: CASSSLATRETQYF; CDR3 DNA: TGTGCCAGCAGCTCGCTAGCTACTCGGGAGACCCAGTACTTC
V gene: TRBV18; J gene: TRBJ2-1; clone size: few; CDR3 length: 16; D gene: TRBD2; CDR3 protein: CASSPRAGSSYNEQFF; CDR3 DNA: TGTGCCAGCTCACCTAGAGCGGGGAGCTCCTACAATGAGCAGTTCTTC
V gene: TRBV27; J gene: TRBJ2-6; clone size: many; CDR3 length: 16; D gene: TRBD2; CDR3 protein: CASLPLAGSGANVLTF; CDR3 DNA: TGTGCCAGCCTCCCTCTAGCGGGCTCTGGGGCCAACGTCCTGACTTTC
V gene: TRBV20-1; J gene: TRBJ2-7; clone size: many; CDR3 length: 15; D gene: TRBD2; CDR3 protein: CSARDRLAGAGEQYF; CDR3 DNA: TGCAGTGCTAGAGATCGGCTAGCGGGAGCGGGCGAGCAGTACTTC
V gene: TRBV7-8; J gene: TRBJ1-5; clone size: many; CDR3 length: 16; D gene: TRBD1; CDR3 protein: CASSFWTGLSNQPQHF; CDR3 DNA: TGTGCCAGCAGCTTTTGGACAGGGTTGAGCAATCAGCCCCAGCATTTT
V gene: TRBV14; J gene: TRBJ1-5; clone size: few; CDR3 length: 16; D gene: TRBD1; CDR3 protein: CASSPRAQQGNQPQHF; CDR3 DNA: TGTGCCAGCAGCCCCCGAGCCCAACAGGGGAATCAGCCCCAGCATTTT
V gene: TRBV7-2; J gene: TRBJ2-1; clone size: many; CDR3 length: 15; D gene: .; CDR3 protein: CASSFKAEGGSEQFF; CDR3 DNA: TGTGCCAGCAGCTTCAAAGCGGAGGGGGGATCTGAGCAGTTCTTC
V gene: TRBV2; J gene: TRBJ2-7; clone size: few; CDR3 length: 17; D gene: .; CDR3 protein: CASSESSSFVPPYEQYF; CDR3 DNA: TGTGCCAGCAGTGAGTCCTCTAGCTTTGTGCCGCCATACGAGCAGTACTTC
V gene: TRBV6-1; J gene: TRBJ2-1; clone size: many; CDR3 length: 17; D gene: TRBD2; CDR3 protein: CASRARTSGRHYNEQFF; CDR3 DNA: TGTGCCAGCAGAGCTAGGACTAGCGGGAGACACTACAATGAGCAGTTCTTC
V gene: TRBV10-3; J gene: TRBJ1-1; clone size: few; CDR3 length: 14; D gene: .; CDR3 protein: CAISLKGLNTEAFF; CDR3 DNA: TGTGCCATCAGTTTGAAGGGTTTGAACACTGAAGCTTTCTTT
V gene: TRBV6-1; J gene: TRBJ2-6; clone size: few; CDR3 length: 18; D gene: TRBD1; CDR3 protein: CASSGKTGGISGANVLTF; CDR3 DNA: TGTGCCAGCAGTGGGAAGACAGGGGGGATCTCTGGGGCCAACGTCCTGACTTTC
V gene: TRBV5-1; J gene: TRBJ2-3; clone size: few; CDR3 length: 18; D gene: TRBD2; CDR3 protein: CASSLVPGLAGDTDTQYF; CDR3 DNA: TGCGCCAGCAGCTTGGTGCCGGGACTAGCGGGCGACACAGATACGCAGTATTTT